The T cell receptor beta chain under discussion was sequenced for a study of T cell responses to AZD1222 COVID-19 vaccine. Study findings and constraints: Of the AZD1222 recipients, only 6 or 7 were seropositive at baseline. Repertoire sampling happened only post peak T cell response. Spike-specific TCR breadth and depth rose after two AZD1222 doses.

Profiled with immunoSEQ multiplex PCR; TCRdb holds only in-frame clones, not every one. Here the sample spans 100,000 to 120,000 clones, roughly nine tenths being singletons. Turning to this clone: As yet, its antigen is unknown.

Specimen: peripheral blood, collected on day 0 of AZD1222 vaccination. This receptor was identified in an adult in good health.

CDR3 bases: TGTGCCAGTAGTATATACCGCGGCAGGGCGGATCAGCCCCAGCATTTT. Translated, it gives CASSIYRGRADQPQHF. The chain carries TRBV19 and TRBJ1-5; weak D call: TRBD1 (5 bases). V was cut by 2 bases and J by 5 bases, with 16 bases left in between. CDR1 and CDR2 from the germline V gene are LNHDA and SQIVND (reference sequence). CDR3 length equals 16 residues.